Described below is a single T cell receptor (beta chain) sequence and its context. Its antigen has not been determined. No base-level quality is on record; no much larger clone is a single base apart. Taken from the germline V gene, the CDR1 and CDR2 loops are SNHLY and FYNNEI. The CDR3 runs 15 residues from the cysteine to the phenylalanine. Solely the CDR3 DNA is kept, with 45 bases framed from the first base. V and J are trimmed by 8 bases and 1 base, and the gene matches miss 8 bases of the junction. The trial excluded patients who had a history of autoimmune disease or were on systemic immunosuppression. Peripheral blood for TCR sequencing was collected from all dose cohorts at baseline, on cycle 4 day 1, and on cycle 7 day 1. Samples were obtained from an open-label, multicenter, first-in-human phase I dose-escalation trial of ivuxolimab. The trial enrolled adults with locally advanced or metastatic head and neck squamous cell, hepatocellular, melanoma or renal cell carcinoma. Before TCR sequencing, CD4+ T cells and CD8+ T cells were sorted from peripheral blood as separate populations.

These data belong to a study of OX40 agonist ivuxolimab in advanced cancers. Notes on the research overall: Ivuxolimab, which targeted the costimulatory receptor OX40 (CD134), was an agonistic, fully human IgG2 monoclonal antibody. Peripheral TCRbeta sequencing was intended to test whether TCR sequence diversity was altered and clonal T-cell expansion was caused by ivuxolimab. Intravenous ivuxolimab was administered to patients every 2 weeks at six dose levels: 0.01, 0.1, 0.3, 1.5, 3 and 10 mg/kg. Prior anti-PD-1, anti-PD-L1 or anti-CTLA-4 therapy was permitted, and checkpoint inhibitors had been received by approximately 39% of dose-escalation patients. The paper describes the monotherapy dose-escalation part (N = 52 patients) of the phase I trial of ivuxolimab. Of the approximately 54 dose-escalation patients, hepatocellular carcinoma was present in about 20, melanoma in roughly 15, renal cell carcinoma in 9 and head and neck cancer in 9. A male proportion of about 79% and a mean age of roughly 55 years, ranging from about 20 to 80, were recorded for the dose-escalation cohort. Partial responses occurred in three dose-escalation patients: two with cutaneous melanoma and one with hepatocellular carcinoma.

The full study reports these points: Clonal expansion of both CD4+ and CD8+ blood T cells was observed from baseline to week 6 at doses 0.1 to 3.0 mg/kg. In partial responders in the 0.1-3.0 mg/kg groups, normalized peripheral clonal expansion was found to be among the lowest, especially among CD8+ T cells. On average, CD8+ T cells showed more expanded clones than CD4+ T cells after ivuxolimab. The antigen specificity of the clonally expanded peripheral T cells was not determined. Low levels of normalized T-cell clonal expansion were also seen in some patients who did not respond.

For sequencing of the TCRbeta CDR3 region, genomic DNA was extracted from the sorted cells. The immunoSEQ Assay was used to sequence the TCRbeta CDR3 regions. The immuneACCESS repertoire file appears here via TCRdb, limited to in-frame rearrangements. These files lack a portion of the clones; in checked studies, under half of the deficit traces to unresolved V genes, and the cause of the others is not known. The sample contains about 50,000 clones, approximately 83% of them found a single time. The top ten clones comprise approximately 1.5% of the sample. The material sequenced was CD4+ or CD8+ T cells sorted from blood, taken in a trial of the OX40 agonist ivuxolimab. This TCR was sampled from an adult with an advanced solid tumor such as melanoma, head and neck, liver or kidney cancer. Here the chain combines TRBV2 and TRBJ2-5; 9 middle bases align to TRBD2. The bases are TGTGCCAGCTTTACGGCGGGGGGGGGCCAAGAGACCCAGTACTTC. This codes for CASFTAGGGQETQYF.